The T cell receptor (beta chain) described here comes from a study of identical twins. This clonotype showed up just a few times. Between the trimmed V and J ends, which lost 5 bases and 3 bases, there was a span of 17 bases. Germline V gene lookup returns CDR1 SGHAT and CDR2 FQNNGV. This CDR3 contains 15 residues. It was template switching that added a universal primer site, and there were unique molecular identifiers on the cDNA. TCRdb recomputed calls from the 5' RACE reads with MiXCR, one row per CDR3 protein. The sample lists about 240,000 distinct CDR3 sequences, approximately 8% occurring once. Another study also made use of these data, one on yellow fever vaccine responses in identical twins.

This receptor was identified in a woman in her late teens or twenties in good health. The V gene is TRBV11-2, the J gene TRBJ2-7; TRBD1 is a possible D gene (6 bases). The sequenced sample consisted of CD8+ T cells sorted from blood. The CDR3 protein is CASSLLRTESYEQYF. The CDR3 region has the DNA TGTGCCAGCAGCCTGCTTCGGACAGAGAGCTACGAGCAGTACTTC.